The 12 T cell receptor gamma chains presented below share a single source sample, sequenced in a study of gamma-delta chains in newborns, infants, children. TCRdb reanalysed the reads via CATT. The repertoire holds over 450 gamma-chain clones, with over 65% as singletons. The source material was blood, sampled at baseline. Every receptor here comes from a child who was a newborn, infant or young child, either healthy, febrile or measles-vaccinated (not recorded which). This table probably holds off-target reads from a library built for another chain.

This clone has only one observation. TRGV9 is the V gene, and the J gene was not called. The CDR3 has 28 residues. Per germline, CDR1 GITISATS and CDR2 ISYDGTV (reference sequence). The CDR3 DNA reads TGTGCCTGTGACACCTCCTTTACTGGGGGACGGAGCTCCTGGGACACCCGACAGATGTTTTTCGGAACTAGCATCAAACTCTTC. This gives the protein CACDTSFTGGRSSWDTRQMFFGTSIKLF.

No call exists for the J gene, whereas the V gene is TRGV9. The CDR3 consists of 25 residues. Germline assignment: CDR1 GITISATS and CDR2 ISYDGTV (reference sequence). As DNA, the CDR3 is TGTGCCTGTGACACCGGTCGGGAGAGCTCCTGGGACACCCGACAGATGTTTTTCGGAACTAGCATCAAACTCTTC. This translates into CACDTGRESSWDTRQMFFGTSIKLF.

A V gene of TRGV9 was called, but no J gene was assigned. Per the germline V gene, CDR1 is GITISATS and CDR2 is ISYDGTV (reference sequence). The CDR3 consists of 26 residues. The CDR3 bases are TGTGCCTGTGACTCGCCTAGTGGGGGATTGTCCTGGGACACCCGACAGATGTTTTTCGGAACTAGCATCAAACTCTTC. Its protein product is CACDSPSGGLSWDTRQMFFGTSIKLF.

The J gene was not called, though the V gene is TRGV9. Germline V gene data show CDR1 as GITISATS and CDR2 as ISYDGTV (reference sequence). The CDR3 totals 31 residues. CDR3 nucleotide sequence: TGTGCCTGTGACCCGAAGGGCAGAGCCGGTCTGAGCTGGGGGAGCTCCTGGGACACCCGACAGATGTTTTTCGGAACTAGCATCAAACTCTTC. Encoded protein: CACDPKGRAGLSWGSSWDTRQMFFGTSIKLF.

The V gene is given as TRGV9, and no J gene call is available. Germline CDR1 is GITISATS and CDR2 is ISYDGTV (reference sequence). The CDR3 consists of 26 residues. CDR3 sequence reads: CACDPVLGDTTWDTRQMFFGTSIKLF. DNA for the CDR3: TGTGCCTGTGACCCCGTACTGGGGGATACAACCTGGGACACCCGACAGATGTTTTTCGGAACTAGCATCAAACTCTTC.

The J gene went uncalled, whereas the V gene is TRGV9. The CDR3 totals 26 residues. Germline-derived CDR1 and CDR2 are GITISATS and ISYDGTV (reference sequence). The CDR3 sequence is CACDTWGIRSSWDTRQMFFGTSIKLF. Written as DNA, the CDR3 is TGTGCCTGTGACACCTGGGGGATACGCAGCTCCTGGGACACCCGACAGATGTTTTTCGGAACTAGCATCAAACTCTTC.

DNA for the CDR3: TGTGCCTGTGATGAGTGGGGGTCGAGCTCCTGGGACACCCGACAGATGTTTTTCGGAACTAGCACCAAACTCTTC. Translated: CACDEWGSSSWDTRQMFFGTSTKLF. The J gene went uncalled, whereas the V gene is TRGV9. The CDR3 is 25 residues long. Looked up from germline, CDR1 is GITISATS and CDR2 is ISYDGTV (reference sequence).

V gene assignment gives TRGV9, but the J gene was left uncalled. Germline CDR1 GITISATS, CDR2 ISYDGTV (reference sequence). This CDR3 is 27 amino acids long. The CDR3 DNA follows: TGTGCCTGTGACACAATACTGGGGGATAATCAATCCTGGGACACCCGACAGATGTTTTTCGGAACTAGCATCAAACTCTTC. This translates into CACDTILGDNQSWDTRQMFFGTSIKLF.

The V gene corresponds to TRGV9; no J gene was called. Germline V lookup: CDR1 GITISATS, CDR2 ISYDGTV (reference sequence). The CDR3 spans 29 residues. CDR3 sequence: CACDLPGTGGAISSWDTRQMFFGTSIKLF. CDR3 DNA: TGTGCCTGTGACCTCCCGGGGACTGGGGGAGCGATTAGCTCCTGGGACACCCGACAGATGTTTTTCGGAACTAGCATCAAACTCTTC.

The J gene was not called, though the V gene is TRGV9. Germline-derived CDR1 and CDR2 are GITISATS and ISYDGTV (reference sequence). This CDR3 is built from 25 residues. The CDR3 reads CACDTVGGYPWDTRQMFFGTSIKLF. In DNA, the CDR3 is TGTGCCTGTGACACCGTGGGGGGATACCCTTGGGACACCCGACAGATGTTTTTCGGAACTAGCATCAAACTCTTC.

Notes on this clone: The DNA is left out, because the CDR3 cannot be placed on it with certainty; the CDR3 is given as TCRdb lists it. The V gene corresponds to TRGV9; no J gene was called. The CDR3 is 27 residues long, ends included. In germline, CDR1 is GITISATS, CDR2 ISYDGTV (reference sequence). CDR3 sequence: CACDNTGGYGSSWDTRQMFFGTGIKLF.

The V gene is given as TRGV9, and no J gene call is available. This CDR3 is 24 amino acids long. CDR1 is GITISATS, CDR2 ISYDGTV, per germline (reference sequence). The CDR3 region is CACDTASNSWDTRQMFFGTSIKLF. In DNA, the CDR3 is TGTGCCTGTGACACCGCCTCAAACTCCTGGGACACCCGACAGATGTTTTTCGGAACTAGCATCAAACTCTTC.